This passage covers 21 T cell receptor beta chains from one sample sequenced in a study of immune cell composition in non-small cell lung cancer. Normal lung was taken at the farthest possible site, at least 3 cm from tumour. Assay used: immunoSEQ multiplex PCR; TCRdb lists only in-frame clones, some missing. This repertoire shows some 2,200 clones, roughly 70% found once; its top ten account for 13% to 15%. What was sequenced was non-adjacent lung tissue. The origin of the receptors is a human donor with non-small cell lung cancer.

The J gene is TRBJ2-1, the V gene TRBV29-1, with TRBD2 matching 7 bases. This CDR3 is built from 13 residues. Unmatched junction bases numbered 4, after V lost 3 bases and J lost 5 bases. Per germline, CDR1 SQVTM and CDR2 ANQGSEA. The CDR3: CSVDPGLDNEQFF. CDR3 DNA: TGCAGCGTTGACCCCGGACTAGACAATGAGCAGTTCTTC.

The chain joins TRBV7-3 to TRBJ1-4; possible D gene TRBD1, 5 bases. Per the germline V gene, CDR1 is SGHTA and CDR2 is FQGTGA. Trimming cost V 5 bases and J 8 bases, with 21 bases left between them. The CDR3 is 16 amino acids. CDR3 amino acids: CASSPPGGVDREKLFF. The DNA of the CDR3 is TGTGCCAGCAGCCCCCCGGGAGGGGTAGATAGGGAAAAACTGTTTTTT. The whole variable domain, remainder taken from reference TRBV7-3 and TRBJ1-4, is GAGVSQTPSNKVTEKGKYVELRCDPISGHTALYWYRQSLGQGPEFLIYFQGTGAADDSGLPNDRFFAVRPEGSVSTLKIQRTERGDSAVYLCASSPPGGVDREKLFFGSGTQLSVL.

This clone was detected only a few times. This CDR3 reads CASRGQAATHYEQYF. CDR3 bases: TGTGCCAGCAGGGGACAAGCGGCAACTCATTACGAGCAGTACTTC. This sequence joins TRBV2 and TRBJ2-7; possible D gene TRBD1, 6 bases. The CDR3 has 15 residues. From germline, CDR1 is SNHLY and CDR2 FYNNEI. Trimming removed 6 bases at V and 4 bases at J, with 19 bases between.

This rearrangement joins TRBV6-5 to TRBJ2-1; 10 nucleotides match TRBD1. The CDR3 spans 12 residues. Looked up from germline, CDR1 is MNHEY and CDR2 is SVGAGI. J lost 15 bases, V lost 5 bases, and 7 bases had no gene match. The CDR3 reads CASSPYGTGVFF. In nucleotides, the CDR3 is TGTGCCAGCAGTCCTTACGGGACAGGGGTGTTCTTC.

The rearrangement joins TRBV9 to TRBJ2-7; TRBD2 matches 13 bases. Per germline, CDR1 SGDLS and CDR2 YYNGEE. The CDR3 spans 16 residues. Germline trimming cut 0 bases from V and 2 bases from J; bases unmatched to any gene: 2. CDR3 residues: CASSVGGTSGTYEQYF. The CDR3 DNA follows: TGTGCCAGCAGCGTAGGGGGGACTAGCGGGACCTACGAGCAGTACTTC.

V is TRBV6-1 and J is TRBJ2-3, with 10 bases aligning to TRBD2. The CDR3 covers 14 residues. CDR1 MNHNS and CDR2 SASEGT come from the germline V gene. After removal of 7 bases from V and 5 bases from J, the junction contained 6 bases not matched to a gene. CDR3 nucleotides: TGTGCCAGCACTCTAGCGGGAGTTAAAGATACGCAGTATTTT. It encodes CASTLAGVKDTQYF.

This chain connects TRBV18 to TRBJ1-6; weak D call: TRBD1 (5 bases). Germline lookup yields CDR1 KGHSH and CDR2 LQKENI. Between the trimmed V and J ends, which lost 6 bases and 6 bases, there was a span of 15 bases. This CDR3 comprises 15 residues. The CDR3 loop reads CASSPSGAINSPLHF. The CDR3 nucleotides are TGTGCCAGCTCCCCAAGTGGGGCCATTAATTCACCCCTCCACTTT.

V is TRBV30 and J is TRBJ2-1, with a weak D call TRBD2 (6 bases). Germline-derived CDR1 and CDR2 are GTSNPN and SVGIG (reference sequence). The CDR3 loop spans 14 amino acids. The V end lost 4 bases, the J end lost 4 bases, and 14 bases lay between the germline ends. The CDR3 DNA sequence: TGTGCCTGGACCAGTTGGGGGGAGTACAATGAGCAGTTCTTC. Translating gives CAWTSWGEYNEQFF.

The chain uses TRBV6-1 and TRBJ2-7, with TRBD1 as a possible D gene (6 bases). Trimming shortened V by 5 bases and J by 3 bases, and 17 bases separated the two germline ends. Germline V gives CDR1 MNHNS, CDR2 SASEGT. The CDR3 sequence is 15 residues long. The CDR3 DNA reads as TGTGCCAGCAGTTCACGGGAACAGGGCTACTACGAGCAGTACTTC. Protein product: CASSSREQGYYEQYF.

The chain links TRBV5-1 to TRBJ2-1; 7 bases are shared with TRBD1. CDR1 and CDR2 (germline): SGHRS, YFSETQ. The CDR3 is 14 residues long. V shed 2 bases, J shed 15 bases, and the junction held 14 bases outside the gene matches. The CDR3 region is CASSFSGTETRRFF. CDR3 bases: TGCGCCAGCAGCTTCTCCGGGACAGAGACCAGACGGTTCTTC.

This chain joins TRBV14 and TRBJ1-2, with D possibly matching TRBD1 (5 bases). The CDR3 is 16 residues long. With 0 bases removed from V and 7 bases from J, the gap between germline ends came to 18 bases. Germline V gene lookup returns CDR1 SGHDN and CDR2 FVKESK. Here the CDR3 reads CASSQDVDAGEGGYTF. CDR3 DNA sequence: TGTGCCAGCAGCCAAGATGTGGACGCGGGGGAAGGTGGCTACACCTTC.

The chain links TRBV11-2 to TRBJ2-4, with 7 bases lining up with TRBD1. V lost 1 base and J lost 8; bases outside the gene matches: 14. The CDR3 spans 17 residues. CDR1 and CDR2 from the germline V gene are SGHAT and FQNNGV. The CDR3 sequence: CASSLGDLVRGRDIQYF. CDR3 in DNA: TGTGCCAGCAGCTTAGGAGATCTTGTCAGGGGGAGAGACATTCAGTACTTC.

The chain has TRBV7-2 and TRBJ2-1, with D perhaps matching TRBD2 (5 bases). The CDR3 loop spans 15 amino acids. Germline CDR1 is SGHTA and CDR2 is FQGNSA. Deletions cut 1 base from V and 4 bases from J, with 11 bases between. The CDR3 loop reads CASSLDGSGYNEQFF. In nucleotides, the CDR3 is TGTGCCAGCAGCTTAGATGGGAGTGGGTACAATGAGCAGTTCTTC.

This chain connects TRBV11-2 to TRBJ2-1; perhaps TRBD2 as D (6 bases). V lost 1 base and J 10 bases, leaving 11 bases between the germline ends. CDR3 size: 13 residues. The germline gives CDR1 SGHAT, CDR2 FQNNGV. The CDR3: CASSLGGVYEQFF. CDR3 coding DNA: TGTGCCAGCAGCTTAGGGGGGGTATACGAGCAGTTCTTC.

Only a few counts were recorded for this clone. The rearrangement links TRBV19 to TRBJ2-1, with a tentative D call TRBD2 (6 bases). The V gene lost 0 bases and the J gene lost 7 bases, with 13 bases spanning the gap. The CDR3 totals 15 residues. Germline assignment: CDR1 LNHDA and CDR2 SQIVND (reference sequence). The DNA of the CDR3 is TGTGCCAGTAGTATAGAACTAGCACGTGTTAATGAGCAGTTCTTC. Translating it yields CASSIELARVNEQFF.

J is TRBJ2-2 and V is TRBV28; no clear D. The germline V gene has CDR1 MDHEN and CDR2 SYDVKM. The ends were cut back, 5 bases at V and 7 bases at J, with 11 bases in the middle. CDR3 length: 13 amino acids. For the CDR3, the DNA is TGTGCCAGCAGTGCAGATGGAGTCGGGGAGCTGTTTTTT. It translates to CASSADGVGELFF.

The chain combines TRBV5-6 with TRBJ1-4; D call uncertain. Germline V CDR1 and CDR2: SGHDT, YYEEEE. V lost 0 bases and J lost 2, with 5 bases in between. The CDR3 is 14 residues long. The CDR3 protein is CASSLGATNEKLFF. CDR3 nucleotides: TGTGCCAGCAGCTTGGGGGCTACTAATGAAAAACTGTTTTTT.

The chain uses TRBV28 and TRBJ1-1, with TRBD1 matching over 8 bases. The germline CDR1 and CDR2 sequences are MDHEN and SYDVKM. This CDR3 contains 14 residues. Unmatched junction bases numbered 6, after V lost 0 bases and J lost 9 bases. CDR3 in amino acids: CASSLWDRVPKAFF. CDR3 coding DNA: TGTGCCAGCAGTTTATGGGACAGGGTCCCCAAAGCTTTCTTT.

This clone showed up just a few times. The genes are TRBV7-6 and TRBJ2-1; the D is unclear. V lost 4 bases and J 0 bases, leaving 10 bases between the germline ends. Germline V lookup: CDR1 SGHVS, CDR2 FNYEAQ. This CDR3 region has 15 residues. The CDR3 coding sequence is TGTGCCAGCAGCTCAATGTGGAGCTCCTACAATGAGCAGTTCTTC. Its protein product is CASSSMWSSYNEQFF.

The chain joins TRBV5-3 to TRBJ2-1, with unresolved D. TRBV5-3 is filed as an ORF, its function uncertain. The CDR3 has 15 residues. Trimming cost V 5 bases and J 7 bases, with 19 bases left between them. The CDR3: CARRTLRTRVNEQFF. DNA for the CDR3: TGTGCCAGAAGGACCCTTAGAACTCGGGTAAATGAGCAGTTCTTC.

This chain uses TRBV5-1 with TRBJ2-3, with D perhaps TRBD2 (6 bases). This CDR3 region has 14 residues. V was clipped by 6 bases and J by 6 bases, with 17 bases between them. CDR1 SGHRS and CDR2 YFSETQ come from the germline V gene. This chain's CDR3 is CASNKGTPMDTQYF. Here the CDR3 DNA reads TGCGCCAGCAACAAAGGGACTCCGATGGATACGCAGTATTTT.